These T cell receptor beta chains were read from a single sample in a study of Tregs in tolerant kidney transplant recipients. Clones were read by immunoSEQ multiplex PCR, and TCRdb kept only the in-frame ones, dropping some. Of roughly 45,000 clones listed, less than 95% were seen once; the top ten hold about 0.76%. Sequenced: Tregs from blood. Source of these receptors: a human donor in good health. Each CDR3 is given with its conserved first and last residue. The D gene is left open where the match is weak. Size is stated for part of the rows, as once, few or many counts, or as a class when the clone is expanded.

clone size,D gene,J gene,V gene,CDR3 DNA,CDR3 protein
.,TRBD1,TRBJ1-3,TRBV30,TGTGCCTGGCTAACAGGGGACGGAAACACCATATATTTT,CAWLTGDGNTIYF
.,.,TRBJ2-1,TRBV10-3,TGTGCCATCGGGAGGACGGCTAATGAGCAGTTCTTC,CAIGRTANEQFF
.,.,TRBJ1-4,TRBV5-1,TGCGCCAGCAGCCTCGCACCGGGACTAAATGAAAAACTGTTTTTT,CASSLAPGLNEKLFF
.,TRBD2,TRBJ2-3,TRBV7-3,TGTGCCAGCAGCCCCCGGGGGGGCCAAGATACGCAGTATTTT,CASSPRGGQDTQYF
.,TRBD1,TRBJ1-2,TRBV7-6,TGTGCCAGCAGCTTAACAGACAGGGGCTATGGCTACACCTTC,CASSLTDRGYGYTF
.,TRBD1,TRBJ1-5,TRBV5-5,TGTGCCAGCAGCTTGGGGTCGGGACAGGGCGTTTATAGCAATCAGCCCCAGCATTTT,CASSLGSGQGVYSNQPQHF
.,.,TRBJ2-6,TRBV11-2,TGTGCCAGCAGCTTATTAGGGTCGGGGGCCAACGTCCTGACTTTC,CASSLLGSGANVLTF
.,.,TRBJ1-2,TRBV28,TGTGCCAGCAGTTTGGGCAGGGGTGGCTACACCTTC,CASSLGRGGYTF
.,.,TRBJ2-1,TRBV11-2,TGTGCCAGCAGCTTAAACCCAACGAGGCACAATGAGCAGTTCTTC,CASSLNPTRHNEQFF
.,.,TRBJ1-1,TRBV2,TGTGCCAGCAGTGAAGCGGGGTGGCAGCATACTTTCTTT,CASSEAGWQHTFF
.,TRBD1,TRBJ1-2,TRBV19,TGTGCCAGTAGATTGACAGGGCGGAGCGGGTATGGCTACACCTTC,CASRLTGRSGYGYTF
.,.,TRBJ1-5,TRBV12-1,.,CASSFARGTNQPQHF
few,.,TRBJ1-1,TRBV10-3,TGTGCCATCAATTTAGGTGGTGACACTGAAGCTTTCTTT,CAINLGGDTEAFF
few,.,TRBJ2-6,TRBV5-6,TGTGCCAGCAGCTTGGGGGTCTCTGGGGCCAACGTCCTGACTTTC,CASSLGVSGANVLTF